Following are 13 T cell receptor beta chains from one sample sequenced in a study of blood T cells in healthy people across ages. It was with a sample-barcoded 5' primer and a J-beta primer mix that a second PCR of roughly 6 to 11 cycles was run. In TCRdb, the 5' RACE reads were re-called with MiXCR into one record per CDR3 protein. The sample lists approximately 730,000 distinct CDR3 sequences; around 46% were seen once. Sequencing input: blood. Receptor source: an older woman in good health.

This clonotype was seen ten or more times. The V and J genes are TRBV12-3 or TRBV12-4 and TRBJ1-5; the match to TRBD1 covers 7 bases. V was pared by 6 bases and J by 6 bases, with 8 bases of the junction left unmatched. The CDR3 extends over 14 amino acids. Here the CDR3 DNA reads TGTGCCAGCAGCCACACAGGGGACGGTCAGCCCCAGCATTTT. Its protein is CASSHTGDGQPQHF.

With regard to this clonotype: Relative to the germline gene, one junction end is altered; a read error may explain this. The rearrangement joins TRBV15 to TRBJ2-1, with 10 bases that match TRBD2. This CDR3 contains 17 residues. Germline V gene lookup returns CDR1 LNHNV and CDR2 YYDKDF (reference sequence). CDR3 loop: CAASSARSSGRYNEQFF. The DNA of the CDR3 is TGTGCCGCCAGCAGTGCCCGTAGTAGCGGGAGGTACAATGAGCAGTTCTTC.

V is TRBV3-1 and J is TRBJ2-4; D is undetermined. The CDR3 has 12 residues. The V end was cut by 0 bases, the J end by 8 bases, with 5 bases between. Germline CDR1 reads LGHDT; CDR2 reads YNNKEL (reference sequence). CDR3 DNA sequence: TGTGCCAGCAGCCAAGATTGGGACATTCAGTACTTC. This gives the protein CASSQDWDIQYF.

Notes on this clonotype: This may arise from a read error, as a much more abundant clone is one base away. Written as DNA, the CDR3 is TGTGCCAGCAGTCAACAGGGGGCGGGCGACAATGAGCAGTACTTC. This sequence encodes CASSQQGAGDNEQYF. This chain joins TRBV6-2 or TRBV6-3 and TRBJ2-5, with 9 bases identical to TRBD1. The CDR3 totals 15 residues. Trimming removed 5 bases from V and 11 bases from J; junction bases left unmatched: 15. Germline V gene sequence: CDR1 MNHEY, CDR2 SVGEGT.

J is TRBJ1-3 and V is TRBV7-2, with 11 bases aligning to TRBD1. V trimming: 3 bases; J trimming: 6 bases; junction bases outside the gene matches: 1. This CDR3 region has 14 residues. Germline CDR1 is SGHTA and CDR2 is FQGNSA. CDR3 residues: CASSFGQGANTIYF. In DNA form, the CDR3 reads TGTGCCAGCAGCTTCGGACAGGGGGCAAACACCATATATTTT.

The CDR3 region is CSALDPSKNIQYF. The CDR3 DNA sequence: TGCAGTGCTTTAGACCCTTCCAAAAACATTCAGTACTTC. The chain is built from TRBV20-1 and TRBJ2-4; D gene uncertain. Germline values: CDR1 DFQATT, CDR2 SNEGSKA (reference sequence). The ends were cut back, 5 bases at V and 2 bases at J, with 10 bases in the middle. The CDR3 spans 13 residues.

The CDR3 loop is CAPGRGSYEQYF. The CDR3, as DNA: TGTGCCCCCGGGCGGGGTTCCTACGAGCAGTACTTC. The V call is TRBV24-1, the J call TRBJ2-7; tentative D call: TRBD2 (6 bases). The CDR3 runs 12 residues. The V end lost 12 bases, the J end lost 1 base, and 12 bases lay between the germline ends. Germline lookup yields CDR1 KGHDR and CDR2 SFDVKD.

At least ten counts were recorded for this clonotype. The chain combines TRBV15 with TRBJ1-1; possibly TRBD1 for D (5 bases). Trimming pared 1 base from V and 7 bases from J, leaving 13 bases between. Germline CDR1 is LNHNV and CDR2 is YYDKDF (reference sequence). This CDR3 comprises 14 residues. The CDR3 loop is CATSRGGPVGEAFF. As DNA, the CDR3 is TGTGCCACCAGCAGAGGGGGACCGGTGGGTGAAGCTTTCTTT.

V gene TRBV20-1 combines with J gene TRBJ2-1; 8 bases are shared with TRBD2. The germline gives CDR1 DFQATT, CDR2 SNEGSKA (reference sequence). The CDR3 extends over 16 amino acids. J was trimmed by 9 bases and V by 4 bases; bases with no gene match: 17. CDR3 sequence reads: CSAIESGRAGEGEQFF. The CDR3 coding sequence is TGCAGTGCTATAGAGTCGGGACGAGCGGGAGAGGGTGAGCAGTTCTTC.

The V and J genes are TRBV7-3 and TRBJ2-5; no clear D gene. The CDR3 has 13 residues. V was pared by 4 bases and J by 1 base, with 7 bases between. The V gene's germline CDR1 is SGHTA and CDR2 FQGTGA. For the CDR3, the DNA is TGTGCCAGCAGCTCGGACGTCCAAGAGACCCAGTACTTC. This codes for CASSSDVQETQYF.

The gene calls are TRBV20-1 and TRBJ2-5; D possibly corresponds to TRBD1 (6 bases). This CDR3 contains 13 residues. Germline values: CDR1 DFQATT, CDR2 SNEGSKA (reference sequence). Trimming took 5 bases from V and 4 from J, leaving 14 bases between them. In DNA, the CDR3 is TGCAGTGCTCCCTCCCAGGGGCGAGAGACCCAGTACTTC. This codes for CSAPSQGRETQYF.

This clonotype was picked up one time. This chain connects TRBV20-1 to TRBJ2-4, with 7 bases identical to TRBD2. Germline V lookup: CDR1 DFQATT, CDR2 SNEGSKA (reference sequence). V gave up 3 bases and J gave up 3 bases; unmatched junction bases: 8. The CDR3 consists of 15 residues. The CDR3, as DNA: TGCAGTGCTAGGGCTAGCGGAAAAGTCAAAAACATTCAGTACTTC. This codes for CSARASGKVKNIQYF.

The chain carries TRBV5-1 and TRBJ1-2, with D unresolved. Germline V gene lookup returns CDR1 SGHRS and CDR2 YFSETQ. V dropped 2 bases and J dropped 6 bases, with 11 bases sitting between them. This CDR3 has 13 residues. The CDR3 here is CASSLVGDDGYTF. Here the CDR3 DNA reads TGCGCCAGCAGCTTAGTGGGAGATGATGGCTACACCTTC. The whole variable domain, filled in from reference TRBV5-1 and TRBJ1-2, reads KAGVTQTPRYLIKTRGQQVTLSCSPISGHRSVSWYQQTPGQGLQFLFEYFSETQRNKGNFPGRFSGRQFSNSRSEMNVSTLELGDSALYLCASSLVGDDGYTFGSGTRLTVV.